What follows are 26 T cell receptor beta chains derived from one specimen sequenced in a study of blood T cell repertoires in COVID-19. Data came from immunoSEQ multiplex PCR; TCRdb stores just in-frame clones and leaves some out. In the table there are roughly 150,000 clones, roughly 88% of which are singletons. The specimen sequenced was peripheral blood. Every receptor here comes from a human donor in a cohort sampled during active COVID-19.

The chain has TRBV28 and TRBJ2-1; TRBD1 is a possible D gene (5 bases). CDR3 length equals 11 residues. Between the trimmed V and J ends, which lost 4 bases and 8 bases, there was a span of 6 bases. Germline V gene data show CDR1 as MDHEN and CDR2 as SYDVKM. The CDR3 bases are TGTGCCAGCAGTTCAGGGTATGAGCAGTTCTTC. Protein: CASSSGYEQFF.

The chain combines TRBV12-3 or TRBV12-4 with TRBJ1-5; unclear D gene. The CDR3 length is 13 residues. V lost 3 bases and J lost 2, with 5 bases in between. Here the CDR3 DNA reads TGTGCCAGCAGTTTGGCGGGCAATCAGCCCCAGCATTTT. Its translation: CASSLAGNQPQHF.

The chain employs TRBV19 and TRBJ2-1; D call uncertain. CDR1 is LNHDA, CDR2 SQIVND, per germline (reference sequence). V lost 6 bases and J 9 bases, leaving 9 bases between the germline ends. The CDR3 has 11 residues. CDR3 loop: CASRDSLEQFF. The CDR3 DNA reads as TGTGCCAGTAGGGATAGCCTTGAGCAGTTCTTC.

This clone was seen only a few times. The rearrangement links TRBV6-2 or TRBV6-3 to TRBJ1-4, with D hard to call. Germline V gene lookup returns CDR1 MNHEY and CDR2 SVGEGT. V was clipped by 2 bases and J by 4 bases, with 14 bases between them. The CDR3 totals 16 residues. This CDR3 reads CASSYQSRTNNEKLFF. The DNA for the CDR3 is TGTGCCAGCAGTTACCAATCGAGGACTAATAATGAAAAACTGTTTTTT.

This sequence joins TRBV5-3 and TRBJ2-3; D possibly corresponds to TRBD2 (5 bases). TRBV5-3 is assigned to the ORF class and has an uncertain function. The CDR3 totals 15 residues. Trimming removed 4 bases from V and 0 bases from J, with 12 bases in between. The DNA for the CDR3 is TGTGCCAGAAGCAAGGACTCGCATAGCACAGATACGCAGTATTTT. Amino acids: CARSKDSHSTDTQYF.

Here the CDR3 DNA reads TGTGCCAGCAGCTTAGGGCAGGGGCCTTCACCCCTCCACTTT. It codes for CASSLGQGPSPLHF. The rearrangement uses TRBV7-9 and TRBJ1-6, with a possible D match to TRBD1 (6 bases). This CDR3 comprises 14 residues. CDR1 is SEHNR and CDR2 is FQNEAQ in the germline V gene (reference sequence). V was shortened by 1 base and J by 9 bases, with 10 bases between the two germline ends.

The V gene is TRBV7-2, the J gene TRBJ1-4; D is unresolved. Germline assignment: CDR1 SGHTA and CDR2 FQGNSA. This CDR3 is 13 amino acids long. With 2 bases removed from V and 8 bases from J, the gap between germline ends came to 9 bases. The DNA for the CDR3 is TGTGCCAGCAGCTTATGGGAGGCGGAAAAACTGTTTTTT. The encoded protein is CASSLWEAEKLFF.

The chain employs TRBV18 and TRBJ1-2; D perhaps matches TRBD1 (5 bases). CDR3 length equals 15 residues. Germline-derived CDR1 and CDR2 are KGHSH and LQKENI. Between the trimmed V and J ends, which lost 3 bases and 5 bases, there was a span of 16 bases. CDR3 sequence reads: CASSPQGTRPYGYTF. In DNA form, the CDR3 reads TGTGCCAGCTCACCTCAGGGAACAAGACCGTATGGCTACACCTTC. Full variable domain (outside the CDR3, taken from reference TRBV18 and TRBJ1-2): NAGVMQNPRHLVRRRGQEARLRCSPMKGHSHVYWYRQLPEEGLKFMVYLQKENIIDESGMPKERFSAEFPKEGPSILRIQQVVRGDSAAYFCASSPQGTRPYGYTFGSGTRLTVV.

The chain combines TRBV4-2 with TRBJ2-7; the D is unclear. The germline V and J ends were trimmed by 0 bases and 3 bases, with 15 bases remaining between them. There are 16 residues in the CDR3. Per germline, CDR1 LGHNA and CDR2 YNFKEQ. The CDR3: CASSQEVSAAVYEQYF. The CDR3 DNA reads as TGTGCCAGCAGCCAAGAAGTCAGCGCAGCAGTCTACGAGCAGTACTTC.

The chain uses TRBV10-3 and TRBJ2-3; weak D call: TRBD1 (5 bases). V dropped 3 bases and J dropped 2 bases, with 12 bases sitting between them. Germline V gene data show CDR1 as ENHRY and CDR2 as SYGVKD. The CDR3 is made up of 15 amino acids. CDR3 sequence reads: CAISDQGFSTDTQYF. The CDR3 region has the DNA TGTGCCATCAGTGATCAGGGCTTCTCCACAGATACGCAGTATTTT.

This clone was recorded many times. The V and J genes are TRBV19 and TRBJ2-7; 11 bases align to TRBD2. The germline CDR1 and CDR2 sequences are LNHDA and SQIVND (reference sequence). Trimming removed 6 bases from V and 3 bases from J; junction bases left unmatched: 4. The CDR3 runs to 14 residues. The CDR3 protein is CASSGLAGDYEQYF. The CDR3, as DNA: TGTGCCAGTAGCGGACTAGCGGGTGACTACGAGCAGTACTTC.

The genes are TRBV14 and TRBJ2-1, with D perhaps matching TRBD2 (5 bases). CDR1 and CDR2 from the germline V gene are SGHDN and FVKESK. The CDR3 is 14 residues long. Trimming removed 1 base from V and 2 bases from J, with 6 bases in between. The CDR3 region is CASSQGRTYNEQFF. The CDR3 DNA reads TGTGCCAGCAGCCAAGGGAGGACCTACAATGAGCAGTTCTTC.

This clone was observed a single time. This rearrangement joins TRBV4-1 to TRBJ1-1, with unresolved D. The germline V gene has CDR1 MGHRA and CDR2 YSYEKL. The CDR3 consists of 15 residues. V was trimmed by 4 bases and J by 3 bases, leaving 15 bases between them. CDR3 DNA sequence: TGCGCCAGCAGCCTCTCGGGAGGAGGGTACACTGAAGCTTTCTTT. Translated, it gives CASSLSGGGYTEAFF.

This chain links TRBV3-1 (or the pseudogene TRBV3-2) with TRBJ1-1; TRBD1 is a possible D gene (5 bases). Germline lookup yields CDR1 LGHDT and CDR2 YNNKEL (reference sequence). This CDR3 comprises 13 residues. Trimming removed 1 base at V and 6 bases at J, with 9 bases between. The CDR3 nucleotides are TGTGCCAGCAGCCAAGGGATACAGGCTGAAGCTTTCTTT. Amino acids: CASSQGIQAEAFF.

This chain joins TRBV5-6 and TRBJ1-5; maybe TRBD1 (6 bases). The germline V gene encodes CDR1 SGHDT and CDR2 YYEEEE. The CDR3 is made up of 14 amino acids. The V and J ends lost 4 bases and 3 bases respectively, with 11 bases between them. The CDR3 reads CASSRGQNNQPQHF. For the CDR3, the DNA is TGTGCCAGCAGCCGAGGACAGAACAATCAGCCCCAGCATTTT.

The chain uses TRBV18 and TRBJ2-7, with D possibly matching TRBD1 (6 bases). CDR3 size: 13 residues. Trimming shortened V by 2 bases and J by 5 bases, and 10 bases separated the two germline ends. The germline gives CDR1 KGHSH, CDR2 LQKENI. The CDR3 loop reads CASSPVDRDEQYF. DNA of the CDR3: TGTGCCAGCTCACCAGTGGACAGAGACGAGCAGTACTTC.

Remarks on this clone: A read error may produce the germline difference seen at one junction end. The V and J genes are TRBV30 and TRBJ2-7; no clear D. The CDR3 covers 11 residues. Per germline, CDR1 GTSNPN and CDR2 SVGIG (reference sequence). CDR3 loop: CALTGSNEQYF. The CDR3 nucleotides read TGTGCCCTGACTGGCTCCAACGAGCAGTACTTC.

The chain is built from TRBV7-6 and TRBJ2-5, with 14 positions matching TRBD2. Germline CDR1 and CDR2: SGHVS and FNYEAQ. The length of the CDR3 is 16 residues. Germline trimming cut 2 bases from V and 4 bases from J; bases unmatched to any gene: 3. CDR3 protein: CASSLSGTSGGETQYF. The DNA of the CDR3 is TGTGCCAGCAGCTTATCGGGGACTAGCGGGGGAGAGACCCAGTACTTC.

The chain couples TRBV5-1 to TRBJ2-3; 13 bases agree with TRBD2. Per germline, CDR1 SGHRS and CDR2 YFSETQ. With 3 bases clipped from V and 4 bases from J, the junction kept 14 bases outside the gene matches. CDR3 length: 19 residues. The CDR3 loop reads CASSSSTSGGNIPPDTQYF. CDR3 nucleotides: TGCGCCAGCAGCTCTTCGACTAGCGGGGGGAACATCCCCCCAGATACGCAGTATTTT.

V is TRBV6-5 and J is TRBJ2-6; 7 nucleotides line up with TRBD1. V lost 2 bases, J lost 4 bases, and 5 bases stayed unmatched. Germline V CDR1 and CDR2: MNHEY, SVGAGI. The CDR3 covers 16 residues. The DNA for the CDR3 is TGTGCCAGCAGTTACGACAGGGTTTCCGGGGCCAACGTCCTGACTTTC. Translated: CASSYDRVSGANVLTF.

The chain links TRBV3-1 (or the pseudogene TRBV3-2) to TRBJ2-2; no definite D call. This CDR3 contains 13 residues. Germline CDR1 is LGHDT and CDR2 is YNNKEL (reference sequence). The V end lost 2 bases, the J end lost 3 bases, and 4 bases lay between the germline ends. CDR3 residues: CASSQQDTGELFF. CDR3 coding DNA: TGTGCCAGCAGCCAACAGGACACCGGGGAGCTGTTTTTT.

The rearrangement joins TRBV7-2 to TRBJ1-2, with 9 bases identical to TRBD1. Germline V gene sequence: CDR1 SGHTA, CDR2 FQGNSA. J lost 8 bases, V lost 2 bases, and 6 bases had no gene match. The CDR3 extends over 14 amino acids. The CDR3 here is CASSLSTGGGGYTF. The CDR3 region has the DNA TGTGCCAGCAGCTTATCCACAGGGGGCGGGGGCTACACCTTC.

This rearrangement joins TRBV5-1 to TRBJ2-3; TRBD1 is a possible D gene (5 bases). With 0 bases removed from V and 0 bases from J, the gap between germline ends came to 8 bases. This CDR3 region has 15 residues. Germline V lookup: CDR1 SGHRS, CDR2 YFSETQ. CDR3 residues: CASSLGGRSTDTQYF. The DNA of the CDR3 is TGCGCCAGCAGCTTGGGGGGCAGAAGCACAGATACGCAGTATTTT.

The V gene is TRBV7-3, the J gene TRBJ1-1, with D hard to call. Germline CDR1 is SGHTA and CDR2 is FQGTGA. The V end lost 5 bases, the J end lost 1 base, and 17 bases lay between the germline ends. The CDR3 is made up of 16 amino acids. The CDR3, as DNA: TGTGCCAGCAGCCCATTGCCGGGATTGGCGAACACTGAAGCTTTCTTT. Translation gives CASSPLPGLANTEAFF.

V usage is TRBV3-1 (or the pseudogene TRBV3-2) and J usage is TRBJ1-6; no clear D. CDR3 length: 15 residues. Germline CDR1 LGHDT, CDR2 YNNKEL (reference sequence). Trimming took off 7 bases at V and 2 bases at J, with 12 bases between the two ends. The CDR3 DNA is TGTGCCAGCAAAATGCGGAAGACCTATAATTCACCCCTCCACTTT. This encodes CASKMRKTYNSPLHF.

DNA of the CDR3: TGTGCCAGTAGAACAGGGGGACTCGGGCAGCCCCAGCATTTT. Translation gives CASRTGGLGQPQHF. The V gene is TRBV19, the J gene TRBJ1-5, with 8 bases identical to TRBD1. Looked up from germline, CDR1 is LNHDA and CDR2 is SQIVND (reference sequence). With V trimmed by 6 bases and J by 7 bases, 8 bases remained unmatched. The CDR3 spans 14 residues.